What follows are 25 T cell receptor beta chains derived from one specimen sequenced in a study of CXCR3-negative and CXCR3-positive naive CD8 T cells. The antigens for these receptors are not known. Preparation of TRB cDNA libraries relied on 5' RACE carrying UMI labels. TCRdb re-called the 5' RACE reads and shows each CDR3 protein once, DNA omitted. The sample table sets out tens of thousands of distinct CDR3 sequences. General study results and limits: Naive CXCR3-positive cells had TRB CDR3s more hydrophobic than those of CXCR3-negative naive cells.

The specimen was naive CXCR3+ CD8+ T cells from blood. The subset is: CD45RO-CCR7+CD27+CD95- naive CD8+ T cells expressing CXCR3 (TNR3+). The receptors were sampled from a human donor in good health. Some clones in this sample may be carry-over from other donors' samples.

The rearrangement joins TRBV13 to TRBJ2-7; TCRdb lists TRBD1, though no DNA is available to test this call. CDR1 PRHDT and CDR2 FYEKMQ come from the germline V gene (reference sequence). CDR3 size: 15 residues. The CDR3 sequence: CASSSRGTGLDEQYF.

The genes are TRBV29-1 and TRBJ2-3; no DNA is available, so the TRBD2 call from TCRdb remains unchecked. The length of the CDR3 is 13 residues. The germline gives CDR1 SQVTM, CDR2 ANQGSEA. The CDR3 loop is CSVSGGAADTQYF.

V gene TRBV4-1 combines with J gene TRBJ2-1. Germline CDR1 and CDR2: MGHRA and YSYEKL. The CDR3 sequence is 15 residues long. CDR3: CASSLQSTNYNEQFF.

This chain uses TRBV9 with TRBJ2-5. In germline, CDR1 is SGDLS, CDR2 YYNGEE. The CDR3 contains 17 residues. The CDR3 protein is CASSDILIRTSSETQYF.

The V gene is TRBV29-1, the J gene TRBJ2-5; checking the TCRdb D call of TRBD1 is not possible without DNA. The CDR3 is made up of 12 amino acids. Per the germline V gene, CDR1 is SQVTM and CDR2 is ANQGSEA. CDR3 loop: CSAWTGVETQYF.

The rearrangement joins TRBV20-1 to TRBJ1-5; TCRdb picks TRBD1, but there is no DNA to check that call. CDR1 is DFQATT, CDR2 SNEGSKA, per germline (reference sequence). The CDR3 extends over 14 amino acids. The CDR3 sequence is CSARRSGRGQPQHF.

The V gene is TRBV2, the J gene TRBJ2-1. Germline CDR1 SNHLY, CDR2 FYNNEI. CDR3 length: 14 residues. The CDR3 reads CASSRLAPHNEQFF.

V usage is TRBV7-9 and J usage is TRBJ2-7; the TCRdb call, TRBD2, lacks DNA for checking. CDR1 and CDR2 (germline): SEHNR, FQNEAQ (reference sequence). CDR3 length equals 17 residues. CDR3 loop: CASSLSGAGSSPYEQYF.

CDR3 amino acids: CASISTGRRTEAFF. V gene TRBV5-6 combines with J gene TRBJ1-1; as DNA is missing, the TRBD1 call by TCRdb cannot be tested. This CDR3 spans 14 amino acids. Germline CDR1 SGHDT, CDR2 YYEEEE.

This chain's CDR3 is CSVEGLRDTGELFF. This chain links TRBV29-1 with TRBJ2-2. Germline lookup yields CDR1 SQVTM and CDR2 ANQGSEA. This CDR3 has 14 residues.

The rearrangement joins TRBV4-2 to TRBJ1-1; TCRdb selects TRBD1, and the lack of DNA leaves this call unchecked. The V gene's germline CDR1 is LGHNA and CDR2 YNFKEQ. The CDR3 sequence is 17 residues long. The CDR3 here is CASSQDRSGLLSTEAFF.

CDR3 region: CASSSSGRTMNTEAFF. V usage is TRBV7-9 and J usage is TRBJ1-1. Germline lookup yields CDR1 SEHNR and CDR2 FQNEAQ (reference sequence). The CDR3 covers 16 residues.

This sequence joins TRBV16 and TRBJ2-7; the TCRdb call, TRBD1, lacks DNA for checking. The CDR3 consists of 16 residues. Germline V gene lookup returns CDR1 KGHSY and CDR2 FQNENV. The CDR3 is CASSQSGGVAPYEQYF.

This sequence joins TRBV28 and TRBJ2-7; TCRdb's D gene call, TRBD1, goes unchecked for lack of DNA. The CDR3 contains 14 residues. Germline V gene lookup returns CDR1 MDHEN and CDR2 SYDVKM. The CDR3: CASSLDRGRYEQYF.

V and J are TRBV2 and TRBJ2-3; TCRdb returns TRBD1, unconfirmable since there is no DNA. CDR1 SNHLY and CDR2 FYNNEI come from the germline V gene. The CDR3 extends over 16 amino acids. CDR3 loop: CASSESTGGVTDTQYF.

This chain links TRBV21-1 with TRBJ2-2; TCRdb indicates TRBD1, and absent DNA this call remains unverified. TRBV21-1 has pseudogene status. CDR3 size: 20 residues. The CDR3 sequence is CASRKDRGATPKSNTGELFF.

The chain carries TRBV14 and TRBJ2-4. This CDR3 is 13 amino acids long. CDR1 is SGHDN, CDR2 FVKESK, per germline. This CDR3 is CASSQDLGPIQYF.

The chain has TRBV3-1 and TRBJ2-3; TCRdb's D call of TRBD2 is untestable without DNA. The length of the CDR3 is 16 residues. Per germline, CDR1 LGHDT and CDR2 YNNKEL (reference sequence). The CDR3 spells CASSQDGGLSTDTQYF.

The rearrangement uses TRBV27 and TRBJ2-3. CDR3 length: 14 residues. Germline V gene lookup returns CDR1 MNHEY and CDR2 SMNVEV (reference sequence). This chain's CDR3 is CASSMLYQMDTQYF.

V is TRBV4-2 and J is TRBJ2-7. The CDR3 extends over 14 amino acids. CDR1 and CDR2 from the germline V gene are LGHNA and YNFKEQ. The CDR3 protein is CASSQGVADYEQYF.

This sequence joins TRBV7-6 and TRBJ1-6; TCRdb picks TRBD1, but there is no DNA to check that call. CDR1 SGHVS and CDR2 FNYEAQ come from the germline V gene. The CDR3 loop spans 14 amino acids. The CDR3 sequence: CASSLGPGGRALHF.

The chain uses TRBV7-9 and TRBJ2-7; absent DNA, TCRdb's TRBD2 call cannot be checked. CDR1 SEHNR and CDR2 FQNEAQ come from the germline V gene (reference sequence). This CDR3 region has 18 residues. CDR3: CASSVTGTSGIFSYEQYF.

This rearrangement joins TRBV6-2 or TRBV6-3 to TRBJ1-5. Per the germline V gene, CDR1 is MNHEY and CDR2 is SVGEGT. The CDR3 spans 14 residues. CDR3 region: CASSRIDSNQPQHF.

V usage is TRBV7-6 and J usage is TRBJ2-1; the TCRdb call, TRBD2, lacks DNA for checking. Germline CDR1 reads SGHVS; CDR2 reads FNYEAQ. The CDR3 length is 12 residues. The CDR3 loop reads CASSRREDEQFF.

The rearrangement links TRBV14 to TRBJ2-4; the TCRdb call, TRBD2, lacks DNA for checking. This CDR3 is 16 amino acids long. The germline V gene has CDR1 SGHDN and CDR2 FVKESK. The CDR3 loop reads CASSRTSGVAKNIQYF.